The 10 T cell receptor beta chains in this list originate from one sample, sequenced in a study of blood T cells in healthy people across ages. Primed by a sample-barcoded 5' primer and a J-beta primer mix, a second PCR proceeded for about 6 to 11 cycles. TCRdb used MiXCR to reprocess the 5' RACE reads, holding one entry per CDR3 protein. Among hundreds of thousands of distinct CDR3 sequences listed, 58% were seen once. Sequencing was done on a sample of blood. These receptors all come from a man in his fifties or sixties in good health.

The chain employs TRBV10-3 and TRBJ1-5; 9 bases agree with TRBD1. Germline lookup yields CDR1 ENHRY and CDR2 SYGVKD. The CDR3 is 13 residues long. V was clipped by 10 bases and J by 5 bases; unmatched bases: 6. The CDR3 nucleotides read TGTGCCAGCCGGGACAGGGAGGATCAGCCCCAGCATTTT. This translates into CASRDREDQPQHF.

The V call is TRBV7-9, the J call TRBJ1-1; D gene uncertain. This CDR3 is 12 amino acids long. Germline V gene sequence: CDR1 SEHNR, CDR2 FQNEAQ (reference sequence). V gave up 5 bases and J gave up 5 bases, with 9 bases separating them. CDR3 region: CASSPLVTEAFF. In DNA, the CDR3 is TGTGCCAGCAGCCCGCTGGTTACTGAAGCTTTCTTT.

This clonotype was counted between two and nine times. The chain has TRBV7-9 and TRBJ1-2; D is unresolved. The V gene's germline CDR1 is SEHNR and CDR2 FQNEAQ (reference sequence). The CDR3 runs 13 residues. The V end was cut by 4 bases, the J end by 4 bases, with 10 bases between. CDR3 nucleotides: TGTGCCAGCAGCTCGGACGCGTCCTATGGCTACACCTTC. It encodes CASSSDASYGYTF.

V gene TRBV6-1 combines with J gene TRBJ1-6, with D perhaps TRBD1 (5 bases). The CDR3 loop spans 15 amino acids. V was pared by 8 bases and J by 7 bases, with 18 bases between. Germline V lookup: CDR1 MNHNS, CDR2 SASEGT. The CDR3 sequence: CASARGEGQNSPLHF. The CDR3 nucleotides are TGTGCCAGCGCCCGAGGCGAGGGGCAAAATTCACCCCTCCACTTT.

The V and J genes are TRBV3-1 and TRBJ1-1; 8 bases align to TRBD1. The J segment lost 3 bases and the V segment lost 4 bases, leaving 7 bases of the junction unmatched. The CDR3 has 15 residues. Germline V gene sequence: CDR1 LGHDT, CDR2 YNNKEL (reference sequence). For the CDR3, the DNA is TGTGCCAGCAGCCGTTGGGGACAGGTCGACACTGAAGCTTTCTTT. Amino acid sequence: CASSRWGQVDTEAFF. Supplemented by reference TRBV3-1 and TRBJ1-1, the full variable domain reads DTAVSQTPKYLVTQMGNDKSIKCEQNLGHDTMYWYKQDSKKFLKIMFSYNNKELIINETVPNRFSPKSPDKAHLNLHINSLELGDSAVYFCASSRWGQVDTEAFFGQGTRLTVV.

This chain uses TRBV20-1 with TRBJ2-1; D call uncertain. The ends were cut back, 7 bases at V and 5 bases at J, with 9 bases in the middle. Germline V gives CDR1 DFQATT, CDR2 SNEGSKA (reference sequence). This CDR3 region has 11 residues. The CDR3 sequence is CSVVANNEQFF. In DNA, the CDR3 is TGCAGTGTTGTAGCCAACAATGAGCAGTTCTTC.

The J gene is TRBJ2-7, the V gene TRBV7-2; 8 nucleotides line up with TRBD1. Germline V gene sequence: CDR1 SGHTA, CDR2 FQGNSA. This CDR3 comprises 13 residues. CDR3 sequence: CASQGAPYGEQYF. CDR3 DNA: TGTGCTAGCCAGGGGGCGCCGTACGGCGAGCAGTACTTC.

The chain joins TRBV18 to TRBJ2-5; 8 bases align to TRBD2. Germline V gene lookup returns CDR1 KGHSH and CDR2 LQKENI. CDR3 length: 14 residues. V lost 3 bases and J lost 2; bases outside the gene matches: 2. The CDR3 sequence: CASSPTSEQETQYF. The CDR3 region has the DNA TGTGCCAGCTCACCGACTAGCGAACAAGAGACCCAGTACTTC.

The V gene is TRBV7-2, the J gene TRBJ2-5; D remains unclear. The CDR3 has 13 residues. With 8 bases removed from V and 5 bases from J, the gap between germline ends came to 15 bases. Germline CDR1 SGHTA, CDR2 FQGNSA. The CDR3 coding sequence is TGTGCCAGCTCCCAAAGGCTAAGCGAGACCCAGTACTTC. Translating it yields CASSQRLSETQYF.

This clonotype turned up a few times. The chain employs TRBV5-1 and TRBJ2-3, with TRBD2 identical over 7 bases. Germline values: CDR1 SGHRS, CDR2 YFSETQ. The CDR3 runs 14 residues. J gave up 5 bases and V 5 bases, and 8 bases lay outside the gene matches. As DNA, the CDR3 is TGCGCCAGCAGGTCTTCACGGGGGGTAGATACGCAGTATTTT. Its translation: CASRSSRGVDTQYF.